The rows below give T cell receptor beta chains drawn from one sample of a study of blood T cells in healthy people across ages. From the 5' RACE reads, TCRdb called clonotypes with MiXCR, one entry per CDR3 protein. The sample shows roughly 790,000 distinct CDR3 sequences, roughly two fifths of them seen only once. Sequenced sample: blood. The receptors were sampled from a woman in her sixties or seventies in good health. CDR3s leave out the opening cysteine and the closing phenylalanine or tryptophan.

v_call,cdr3_length,j_call,cdr3_aa
TRBV20-1,13,TRBJ2-6,SAASPYSGANVLT
TRBV7-9,10,TRBJ2-3,AGTSGTDTQY
TRBV7-2,11,TRBJ2-7,ASSSAGGYEQY
TRBV27,13,TRBJ1-5,ASSLVWVENQPQH
TRBV25-1,11,TRBJ2-7,ASSAPGYYEQY
TRBV29-1,11,TRBJ1-2,SVDGAGVYGYT
TRBV27,13,TRBJ2-7,ASSPGGAGAYEQY
TRBV5-6,13,TRBJ2-1,ASTLTGTPYNEQF
TRBV24-1,13,TRBJ2-1,ATRAGDYSYNEQF
TRBV29-1,14,TRBJ2-3,SVQPAAGGQGDTQY
TRBV6-1,13,TRBJ2-1,ASSEDGTTPYEQF
TRBV18,11,TRBJ2-7,ASLRDREDEQY
TRBV10-3,12,TRBJ1-5,AAGTAYSNQPQH
TRBV7-2,12,TRBJ2-3,ASSPGGGFDTQY
TRBV7-9,12,.,ASSLGAGYNEQY
TRBV7-8,13,TRBJ2-5,ASSSYGSGQETQY
TRBV15,12,TRBJ1-2,ATSREINDQGYT
TRBV6-2/TRBV6-3,12,TRBJ1-5,ASSYGGGGQPQH
TRBV6-5,13,TRBJ1-1,ASSLENRVNTEAF
TRBV6-1,17,TRBJ2-3,ASRKGLAGGTKKGDTQY
TRBV27,16,TRBJ2-6,ASSPRDMGLSGANVLT
TRBV10-3,12,TRBJ2-3,AINPAGLTDTQY
TRBV5-1,12,TRBJ1-6,ASSLDRGRSPLH
TRBV6-5,13,TRBJ1-1,ASSYSGGAPHEAF
TRBV20-1,13,TRBJ1-6,SARSLEQDNSPLH
TRBV20-1,12,TRBJ2-3,SAKTSGKTDTQY
TRBV12-3/TRBV12-4,13,TRBJ2-3,ASSSGTSGVDTQY
TRBV10-3,13,TRBJ2-3,AISELGQGTDTQY
TRBV29-1,10,TRBJ1-1,SVNAGDSQAF
TRBV12-3/TRBV12-4,14,TRBJ2-2,ASILPRGGATGELF
TRBV7-3,11,TRBJ2-3,ASSSSVADTQY
TRBV13,10,TRBJ1-6,ASSSVNSPLH
TRBV9,12,TRBJ2-5,ASSDGTYQETQY
TRBV27,12,TRBJ1-2,ASSFNRANYGYT
TRBV12-3/TRBV12-4,12,TRBJ2-3,ASSLGDRSDTQY
TRBV4-1,16,TRBJ2-5,ASSQETPLQGYQETQY
TRBV6-5,13,TRBJ1-1,ASSYSRAPNTEAF
TRBV30,10,TRBJ2-1,AWSRNTGEQF
TRBV20-1,10,TRBJ2-7,SADHSYNEQY
TRBV29-1,11,TRBJ1-5,SVEEGSNQPQH
TRBV6-5,12,TRBJ1-5,ASSYSNRDEPQH
TRBV14,11,TRBJ2-3,ASSQDLQGTQY
TRBV3-1,12,TRBJ1-6,ASSQEGRYSPLH
TRBV20-1,11,TRBJ2-1,SANRSPYNEQF
TRBV20-1,14,TRBJ2-3,SARDWGQGSTDTQY
TRBV7-7,13,TRBJ2-5,ASSLTGGRQETQY
TRBV6-5,13,TRBJ1-4,ASSRRDATNEKLF
TRBV11-2,13,TRBJ1-4,ASSLPGGSTEKLF
TRBV4-2,14,TRBJ1-4,ASSQDAGGSFWKLF
TRBV20-1,10,TRBJ2-3,SARDNTDTRY
TRBV27,11,TRBJ1-5,ATKKQGDQPQH
TRBV12-3/TRBV12-4,13,TRBJ1-2,ASSRERQTNYGYT
TRBV7-7,14,TRBJ2-2,ASSKMGRTNTGELF